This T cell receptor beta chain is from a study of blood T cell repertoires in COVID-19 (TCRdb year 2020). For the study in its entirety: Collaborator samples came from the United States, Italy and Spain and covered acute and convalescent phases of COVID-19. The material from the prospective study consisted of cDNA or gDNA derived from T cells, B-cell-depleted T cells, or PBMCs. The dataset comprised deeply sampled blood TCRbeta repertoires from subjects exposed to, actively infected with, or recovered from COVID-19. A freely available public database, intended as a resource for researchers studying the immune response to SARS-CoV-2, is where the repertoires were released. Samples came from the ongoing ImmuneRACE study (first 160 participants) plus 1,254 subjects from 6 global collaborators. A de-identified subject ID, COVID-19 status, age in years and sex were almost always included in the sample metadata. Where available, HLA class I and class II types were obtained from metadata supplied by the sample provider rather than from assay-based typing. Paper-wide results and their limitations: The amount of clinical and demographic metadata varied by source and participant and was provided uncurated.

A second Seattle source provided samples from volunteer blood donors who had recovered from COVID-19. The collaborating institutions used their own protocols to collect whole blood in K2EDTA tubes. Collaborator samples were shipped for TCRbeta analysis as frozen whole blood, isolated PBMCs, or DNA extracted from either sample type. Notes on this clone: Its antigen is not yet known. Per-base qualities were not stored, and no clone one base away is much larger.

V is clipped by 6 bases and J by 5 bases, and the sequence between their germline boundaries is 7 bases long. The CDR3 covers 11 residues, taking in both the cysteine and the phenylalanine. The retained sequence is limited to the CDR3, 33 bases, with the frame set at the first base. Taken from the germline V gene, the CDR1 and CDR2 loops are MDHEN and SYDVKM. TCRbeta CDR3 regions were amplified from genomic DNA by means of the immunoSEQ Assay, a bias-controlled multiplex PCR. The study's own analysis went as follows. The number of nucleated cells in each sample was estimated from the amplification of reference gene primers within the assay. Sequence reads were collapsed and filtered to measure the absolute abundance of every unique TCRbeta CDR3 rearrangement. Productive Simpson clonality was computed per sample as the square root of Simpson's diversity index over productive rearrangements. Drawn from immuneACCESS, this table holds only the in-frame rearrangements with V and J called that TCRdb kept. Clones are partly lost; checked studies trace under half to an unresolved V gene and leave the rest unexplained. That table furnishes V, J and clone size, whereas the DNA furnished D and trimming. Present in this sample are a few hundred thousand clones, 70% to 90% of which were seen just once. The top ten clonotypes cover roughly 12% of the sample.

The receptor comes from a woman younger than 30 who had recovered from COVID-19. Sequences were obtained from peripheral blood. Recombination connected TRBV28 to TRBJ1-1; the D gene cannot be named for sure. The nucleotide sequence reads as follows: TGTGCCAGCAGGTCGGGGACTGAAGCTTTCTTT. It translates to CASRSGTEAFF.